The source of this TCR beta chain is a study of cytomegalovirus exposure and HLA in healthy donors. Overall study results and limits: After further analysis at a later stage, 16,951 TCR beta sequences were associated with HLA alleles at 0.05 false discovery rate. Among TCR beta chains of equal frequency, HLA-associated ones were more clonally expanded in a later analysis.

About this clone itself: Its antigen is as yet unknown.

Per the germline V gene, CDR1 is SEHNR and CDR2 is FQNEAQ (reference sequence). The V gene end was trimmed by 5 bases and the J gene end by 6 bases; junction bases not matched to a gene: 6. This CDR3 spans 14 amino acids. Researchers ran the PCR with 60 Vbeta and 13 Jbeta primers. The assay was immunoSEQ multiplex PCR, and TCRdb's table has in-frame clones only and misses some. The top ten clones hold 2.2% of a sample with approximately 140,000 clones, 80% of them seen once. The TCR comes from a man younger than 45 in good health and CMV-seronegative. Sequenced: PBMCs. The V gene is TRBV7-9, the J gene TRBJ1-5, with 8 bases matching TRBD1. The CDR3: CASSESTGGQPQHF. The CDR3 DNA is TGTGCCAGCAGCGAAAGCACAGGGGGTCAGCCCCAGCATTTT.